This entry lists 12 T cell receptor beta chains sequenced from one sample in a study of T cell changes during pregnancy in multiple sclerosis. The repertoire was sequenced with immunoSEQ multiplex PCR; TCRdb's copy has only in-frame clones and lacks some. The profile shows about 40,000 clones, roughly 90% of them singletons. Sequenced material: CD8+ T cells from peripheral blood mononuclear cells, taken in the first trimester of pregnancy. Receptor source: a female donor with multiple sclerosis, enrolled in a pregnancy study.

The chain joins TRBV7-6 to TRBJ1-2; 8 bases line up with TRBD1. The V gene end was trimmed by 1 base and the J gene end by 8 bases; junction bases not matched to a gene: 9. Germline V gene sequence: CDR1 SGHVS, CDR2 FNYEAQ. The CDR3 sequence is 15 residues long. The CDR3 loop is CASSLGTGYGGGYTF. The CDR3, as DNA: TGTGCCAGCAGCTTAGGGACAGGGTATGGTGGAGGCTACACCTTC.

This chain joins TRBV5-1 and TRBJ2-1, with D maybe TRBD1 (5 bases). Germline V gene data show CDR1 as SGHRS and CDR2 as YFSETQ. Trimming shortened V by 5 bases and J by 6 bases, and 15 bases separated the two germline ends. This CDR3 contains 14 residues. The CDR3 sequence: CASSRSGYLNEQFF. CDR3 nucleotides: TGCGCCAGCAGTCGGTCAGGGTATCTCAATGAGCAGTTCTTC.

The chain is built from TRBV2 and TRBJ2-3, with TRBD1 identical over 9 bases. Germline trimming cut 7 bases from V and 6 bases from J; bases unmatched to any gene: 17. Germline V gene data show CDR1 as SNHLY and CDR2 as FYNNEI. The CDR3 runs to 17 residues. The CDR3 region has the DNA TGTGCCAGCATCGGAATAAACCGGGACAGGGACCCGGATACGCAGTATTTT. It translates to CASIGINRDRDPDTQYF.

J is TRBJ2-5 and V is TRBV6-1; 8 bases match TRBD2. This CDR3 has 13 residues. CDR1 and CDR2 (germline): MNHNS, SASEGT. V lost 5 bases and J lost 2; bases outside the gene matches: 1. This chain's CDR3 is CASSPSGQETQYF. CDR3 in DNA: TGTGCCAGCAGTCCTAGCGGGCAAGAGACCCAGTACTTC.

The rearrangement links TRBV7-9 to TRBJ2-5; 8 bases are a match to TRBD2. The CDR3 consists of 14 residues. The germline V gene has CDR1 SEHNR and CDR2 FQNEAQ (reference sequence). Trimming at V came to 2 bases and at J to 9 bases, leaving 8 bases not matched to a gene. Here the CDR3 DNA reads TGTGCCAGCAGCTTATACGGGGGGGCGGTATCCCAGTACTTC. It translates to CASSLYGGAVSQYF.

The chain recombines TRBV9 with TRBJ2-1; TRBD2 matches 8 bases. This CDR3 spans 17 amino acids. From germline, CDR1 is SGDLS and CDR2 YYNGEE. V was clipped by 3 bases and J by 0 bases; unmatched bases: 8. The CDR3 DNA sequence: TGTGCCAGCAGCGCAAATAAGCGGGGGAGCTCCTACAATGAGCAGTTCTTC. Translated: CASSANKRGSSYNEQFF.

The CDR3 protein is CASSQESEQPNTGELFF. CDR3 bases: TGTGCCAGCAGCCAAGAATCAGAACAACCGAACACCGGGGAGCTGTTTTTT. J is TRBJ2-2 and V is TRBV4-2, with D unresolved. Germline V gives CDR1 LGHNA, CDR2 YNFKEQ. Trimming pared 0 bases from V and 0 bases from J, leaving 11 bases between. The CDR3 is made up of 17 amino acids.

This clone was seen once. CDR3 bases: TGCGCCAGCTCGGCTAGCTCCTACGAGCAGTACTTC. Translating it yields CASSASSYEQYF. This chain uses TRBV5-1 with TRBJ2-7; the D is unclear. CDR1 SGHRS and CDR2 YFSETQ come from the germline V gene. The CDR3 has 12 amino acids. V dropped 7 bases and J dropped 0 bases, with 8 bases sitting between them.

The rearrangement uses TRBV2 and TRBJ1-2, with 7 bases matching TRBD1. Germline CDR1 is SNHLY and CDR2 is FYNNEI. This CDR3 comprises 12 residues. The junction had 5 bases not matched to a gene; V was cut back by 5 bases and J by 8 bases. CDR3 coding DNA: TGTGCCAGCAGTCAGGACAGGAGGGGCTACACCTTC. Translating it yields CASSQDRRGYTF.

In this sample, this clone turned up once. This chain links TRBV29-1 with TRBJ2-1, with 8 bases matching TRBD2. Germline loops: CDR1 SQVTM, CDR2 ANQGSEA. The V gene end was trimmed by 6 bases and the J gene end by 0 bases; junction bases not matched to a gene: 13. The CDR3 totals 17 residues. CDR3: CSVVLAGHYSSYNEQFF. CDR3 nucleotides: TGCAGCGTGGTGCTAGCGGGCCACTATAGCTCCTACAATGAGCAGTTCTTC.

This clone was found once. The rearrangement links TRBV9 to TRBJ2-7, with a tentative D call TRBD1 (5 bases). Deletions cut 3 bases from V and 13 bases from J, with 11 bases between. Germline assignment: CDR1 SGDLS and CDR2 YYNGEE. The CDR3 spans 10 residues. DNA for the CDR3: TGTGCCAGCAGCGGGACACGTCTTTACTTC. Translated, it gives CASSGTRLYF.

V is TRBV10-3 and J is TRBJ2-7; D is possibly TRBD1 (7 bases). Trimming pared 4 bases from V and 2 bases from J, leaving 12 bases between. The CDR3 spans 14 residues. CDR1 and CDR2 from the germline V gene are ENHRY and SYGVKD. The CDR3 here is CAISGGDSPYEQYF. The CDR3 nucleotides read TGTGCCATCAGTGGGGGGGACAGTCCCTACGAGCAGTACTTC.